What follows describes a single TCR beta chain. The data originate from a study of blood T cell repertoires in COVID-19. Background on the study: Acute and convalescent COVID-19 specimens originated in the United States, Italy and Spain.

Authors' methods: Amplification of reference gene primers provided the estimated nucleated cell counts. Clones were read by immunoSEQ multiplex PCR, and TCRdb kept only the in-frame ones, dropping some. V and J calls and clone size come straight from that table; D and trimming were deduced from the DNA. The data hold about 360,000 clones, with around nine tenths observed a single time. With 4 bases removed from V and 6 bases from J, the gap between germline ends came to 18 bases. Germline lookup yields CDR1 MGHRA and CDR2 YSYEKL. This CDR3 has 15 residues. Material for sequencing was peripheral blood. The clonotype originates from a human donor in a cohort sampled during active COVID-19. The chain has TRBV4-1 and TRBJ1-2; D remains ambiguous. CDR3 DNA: TGCGCCAGCAGCCCGACCGACACAAGCTCAGATGGCTACACCTTC. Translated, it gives CASSPTDTSSDGYTF.